The 3 T cell receptor beta chains below were found in one sample sequenced in a study of CD8 T cells in Susac syndrome. RNA, at roughly 0.45 to 1 ug, was reverse transcribed with random hexamers. TCRdb analysed the immunoSEQ multiplex PCR reads with MiXCR anew, one entry per CDR3 protein. The repertoire holds 200,000 to 250,000 distinct CDR3 sequences, with around 90% as singletons. The specimen sequenced was CD8+ T cells from PBMCs. The receptors originated from a human donor with multiple sclerosis.

V is TRBV3-1 and J is TRBJ2-1; 12 bases match TRBD2. CDR1 is LGHDT and CDR2 is YNNKEL in the germline V gene (reference sequence). The CDR3 contains 17 residues. The J segment lost 6 bases and the V segment lost 4 bases, leaving 10 bases of the junction unmatched. The DNA for the CDR3 is TGTGCCAGCAGCCCTGACACTAGCGGGGGGTTAGGCAATGAGCAGTTCTTC. Its protein is CASSPDTSGGLGNEQFF.

The V gene is TRBV6-6, the J gene TRBJ1-1; tentatively, D is TRBD1 (5 bases). The CDR3 sequence is 16 residues long. Between the trimmed V and J ends, which lost 2 bases and 1 base, there was a span of 14 bases. The germline V gene has CDR1 MNHNY and CDR2 SVGAGI (reference sequence). The CDR3 DNA reads TGTGCCAGCAGTTACGGGGGTTTCCCCCCGAACACTGAAGCTTTCTTT. Translating it yields CASSYGGFPPNTEAFF.

The V call is TRBV29-1, the J call TRBJ1-2; the match to TRBD1 covers 9 bases. Per the germline V gene, CDR1 is SQVTM and CDR2 is ANQGSEA. The CDR3 has 13 residues. With V trimmed by 7 bases and J by 8 bases, 11 bases remained unmatched. The CDR3 DNA reads TGCAGCGCTCTCGAACAGGGGGCGCAGGGCTACACCTTC. This translates into CSALEQGAQGYTF.